This T cell receptor (beta chain) was recovered during a study of cytomegalovirus exposure and HLA in healthy donors. CDR3 length: 13 residues. V lost 3 bases to trimming and J lost 7 bases, with 16 bases between them. The germline gives CDR1 SQVTM, CDR2 ANQGSEA. Primers for the PCR totalled 60 Vbeta and 13 Jbeta. Data came from immunoSEQ multiplex PCR; TCRdb stores just in-frame clones and leaves some out. Altogether some 170,000 clones are present, less than 80% being singletons, with the ten largest covering 4.3%. Sequenced input: PBMCs. This rearrangement joins TRBV29-1 to TRBJ2-7, with D tentatively TRBD2 (6 bases). The TCR originated in a man in his forties in good health and CMV-seronegative. Here the CDR3 reads CSVDSGVGGEQYF. The CDR3 nucleotides read TGCAGCGTTGATTCAGGCGTCGGGGGAGAGCAGTACTTC.